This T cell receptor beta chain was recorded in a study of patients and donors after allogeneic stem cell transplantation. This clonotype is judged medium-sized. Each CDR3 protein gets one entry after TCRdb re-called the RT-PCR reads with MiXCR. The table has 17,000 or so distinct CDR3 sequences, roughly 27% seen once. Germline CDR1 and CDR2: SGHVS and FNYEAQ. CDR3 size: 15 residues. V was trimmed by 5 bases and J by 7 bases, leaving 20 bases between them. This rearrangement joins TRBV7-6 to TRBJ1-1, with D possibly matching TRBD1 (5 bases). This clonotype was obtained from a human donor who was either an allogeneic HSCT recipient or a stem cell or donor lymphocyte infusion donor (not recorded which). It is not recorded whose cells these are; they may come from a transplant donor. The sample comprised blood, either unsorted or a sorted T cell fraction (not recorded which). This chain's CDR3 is CASSPSIGRDVEAFF. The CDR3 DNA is TGTGCCAGCAGCCCCTCAATCGGGAGGGACGTTGAAGCTTTCTTT. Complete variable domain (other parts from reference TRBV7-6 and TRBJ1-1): GAGVSQSPRYKVTKRGQDVALRCDPISGHVSLYWYRQALGQGPEFLTYFNYEAQQDKSGLPNDRFSAERPEGSISTLTIQRTEQRDSAMYRCASSPSIGRDVEAFFGQGTRLTVV.